Included here is one T cell receptor beta chain sequence, with context. This record belongs to a study of resident and recirculating memory T cells in vitiligo. Sequenced by immunoSEQ multiplex PCR; TCRdb stores in-frame clones only, minus some. The sample shows approximately 69,000 clones, roughly 92% of them seen only once. Losses at the gene ends were 5 bases for V and 2 bases for J; bases not matched to a gene: 9. The CDR3 is 15 amino acids. Germline V lookup: CDR1 SGHTA, CDR2 FQGNSA. V usage is TRBV7-2 and J usage is TRBJ2-7; 7 bases are a match to TRBD2. The origin of this receptor is a male donor with vitiligo. Sequencing was done on a sample of blood. The DNA of the CDR3 is TGTGCCAGCAGCCCTCTGGGCGGGGGTCCCTACGAGCAGTACTTC. Encoded protein: CASSPLGGGPYEQYF.